The present entry profiles one TCR beta chain with its context. The antigen is undetermined. The data were taken from a study of circulating and synovial CD4+ cells in juvenile arthritis. The CDR3 is 15 amino acids. Trimming removed 7 bases from V and 3 bases from J, with 16 bases in between. The germline CDR1 and CDR2 sequences are LGHNT and FRNRAP. Regarding the study as a whole: These repertoires were less diverse than bulk blood CD4 repertoires.

Data came from immunoSEQ multiplex PCR; TCRdb stores just in-frame clones and leaves some out. The profile shows 34,000 or so clones, 90% to 95% of them singletons. This receptor was obtained from a human donor with juvenile idiopathic arthritis. The sequenced material came from CD4+ T cells from blood. The chain employs TRBV12-5 and TRBJ1-5; D unresolved. The CDR3 nucleotides read TGTGCTAGTGCTCCGGAGGCAGCCCACAATCAGCCCCAGCATTTT. Its translation: CASAPEAAHNQPQHF.